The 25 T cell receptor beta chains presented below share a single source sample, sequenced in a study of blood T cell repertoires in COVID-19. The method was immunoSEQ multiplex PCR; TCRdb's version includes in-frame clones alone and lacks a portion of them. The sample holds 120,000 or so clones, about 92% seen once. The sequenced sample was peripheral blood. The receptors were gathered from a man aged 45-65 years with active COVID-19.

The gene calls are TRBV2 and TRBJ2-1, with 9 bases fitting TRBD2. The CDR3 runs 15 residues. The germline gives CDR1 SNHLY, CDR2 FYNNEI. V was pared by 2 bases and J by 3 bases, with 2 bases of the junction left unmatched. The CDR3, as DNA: TGTGCCAGCAGTGAATTTAGCGGGAGCTACAATGAGCAGTTCTTC. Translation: CASSEFSGSYNEQFF.

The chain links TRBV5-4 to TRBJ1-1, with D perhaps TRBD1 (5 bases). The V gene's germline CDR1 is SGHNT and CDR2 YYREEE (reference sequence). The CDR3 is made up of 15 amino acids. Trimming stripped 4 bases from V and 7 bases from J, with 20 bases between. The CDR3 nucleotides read TGTGCCAGCAGCCCTGGGGGAGGGGTACTAATTGAAGCTTTCTTT. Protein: CASSPGGGVLIEAFF.

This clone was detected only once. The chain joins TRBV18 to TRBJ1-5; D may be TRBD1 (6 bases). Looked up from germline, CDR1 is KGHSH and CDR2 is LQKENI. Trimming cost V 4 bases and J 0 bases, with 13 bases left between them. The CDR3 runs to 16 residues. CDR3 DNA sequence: TGTGCCAGCTCACTTCAGGGGCCTAATAGCAATCAGCCCCAGCATTTT. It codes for CASSLQGPNSNQPQHF.

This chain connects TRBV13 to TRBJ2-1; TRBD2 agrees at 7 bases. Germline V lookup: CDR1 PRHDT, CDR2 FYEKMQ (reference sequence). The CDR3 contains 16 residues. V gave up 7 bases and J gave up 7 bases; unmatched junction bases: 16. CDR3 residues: CASKWSVGRPGNEQFF. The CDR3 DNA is TGTGCCAGCAAGTGGTCCGTCGGGAGGCCGGGGAATGAGCAGTTCTTC.

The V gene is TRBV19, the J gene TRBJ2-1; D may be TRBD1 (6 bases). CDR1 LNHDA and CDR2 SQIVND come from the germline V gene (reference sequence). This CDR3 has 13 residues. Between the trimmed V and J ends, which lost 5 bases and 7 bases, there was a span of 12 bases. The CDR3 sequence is CASSFRTENEQFF. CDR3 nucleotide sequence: TGTGCCAGTAGTTTCAGGACAGAAAATGAGCAGTTCTTC.

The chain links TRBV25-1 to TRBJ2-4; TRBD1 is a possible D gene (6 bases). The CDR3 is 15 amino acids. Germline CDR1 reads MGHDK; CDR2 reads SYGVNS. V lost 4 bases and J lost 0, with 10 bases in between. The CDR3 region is CASSANREAKNIQYF. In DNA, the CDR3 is TGTGCCAGCAGTGCTAACAGGGAAGCCAAAAACATTCAGTACTTC.

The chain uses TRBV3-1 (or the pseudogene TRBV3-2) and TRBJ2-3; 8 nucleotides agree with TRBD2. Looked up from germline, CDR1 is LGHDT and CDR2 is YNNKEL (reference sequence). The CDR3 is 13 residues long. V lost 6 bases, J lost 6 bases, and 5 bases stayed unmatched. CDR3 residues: CASSRGGQDTQYF. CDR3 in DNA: TGTGCCAGCAGTCGGGGGGGCCAGGATACGCAGTATTTT.

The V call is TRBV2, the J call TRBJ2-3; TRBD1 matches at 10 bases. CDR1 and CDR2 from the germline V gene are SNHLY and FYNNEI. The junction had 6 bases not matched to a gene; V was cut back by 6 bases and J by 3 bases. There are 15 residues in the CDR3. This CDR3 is CASSPGTGVTDTQYF. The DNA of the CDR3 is TGTGCCAGCAGCCCCGGGACAGGGGTGACAGATACGCAGTATTTT. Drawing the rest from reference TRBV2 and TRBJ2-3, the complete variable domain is EPEVTQTPSHQVTQMGQEVILRCVPISNHLYFYWYRQILGQKVEFLVSFYNNEISEKSEIFDDQFSVERPDGSNFTLKIRSTKLEDSAMYFCASSPGTGVTDTQYFGPGTRLTVL.

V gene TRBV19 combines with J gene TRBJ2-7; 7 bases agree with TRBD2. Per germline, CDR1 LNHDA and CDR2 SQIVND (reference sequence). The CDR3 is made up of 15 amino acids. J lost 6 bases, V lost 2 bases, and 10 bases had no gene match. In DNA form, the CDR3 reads TGTGCCAGTAGTATAAGAGCGGGGAAACTAACCGAGCAGTACGTC. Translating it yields CASSIRAGKLTEQYV.

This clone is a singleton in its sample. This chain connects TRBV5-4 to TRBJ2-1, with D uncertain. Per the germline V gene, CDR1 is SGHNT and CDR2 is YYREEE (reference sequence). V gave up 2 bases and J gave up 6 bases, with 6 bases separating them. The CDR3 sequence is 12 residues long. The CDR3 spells CASSFNLNEQFF. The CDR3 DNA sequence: TGTGCCAGCAGCTTTAATCTCAATGAGCAGTTCTTC. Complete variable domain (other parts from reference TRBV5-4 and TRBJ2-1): ETGVTQSPTHLIKTRGQQVTLRCSSQSGHNTVSWYQQALGQGPQFIFQYYREEENGRGNFPPRFSGLQFPNYSSELNVNALELDDSALYLCASSFNLNEQFFGPGTRLTVL.

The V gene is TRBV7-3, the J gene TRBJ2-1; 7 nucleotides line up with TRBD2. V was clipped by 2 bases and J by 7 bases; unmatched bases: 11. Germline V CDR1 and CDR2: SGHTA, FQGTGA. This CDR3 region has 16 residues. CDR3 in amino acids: CASSLLAGEAWNEQFF. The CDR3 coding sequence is TGTGCCAGCAGCTTATTGGCGGGGGAGGCCTGGAATGAGCAGTTCTTC.

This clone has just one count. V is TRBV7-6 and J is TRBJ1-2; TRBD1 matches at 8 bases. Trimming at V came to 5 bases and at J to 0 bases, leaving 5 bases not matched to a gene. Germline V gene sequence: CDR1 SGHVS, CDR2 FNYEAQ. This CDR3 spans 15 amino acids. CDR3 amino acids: CASSPTGGANYGYTF. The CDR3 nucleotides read TGTGCCAGCAGCCCTACAGGGGGAGCTAACTATGGCTACACCTTC.

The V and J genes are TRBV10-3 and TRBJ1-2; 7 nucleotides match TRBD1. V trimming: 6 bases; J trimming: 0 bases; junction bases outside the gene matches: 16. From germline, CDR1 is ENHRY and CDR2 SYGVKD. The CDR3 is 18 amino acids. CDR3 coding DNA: TGTGCCATCAGCCTGGTGACAGGGATAAATGTAGCTAACTATGGCTACACCTTC. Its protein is CAISLVTGINVANYGYTF.

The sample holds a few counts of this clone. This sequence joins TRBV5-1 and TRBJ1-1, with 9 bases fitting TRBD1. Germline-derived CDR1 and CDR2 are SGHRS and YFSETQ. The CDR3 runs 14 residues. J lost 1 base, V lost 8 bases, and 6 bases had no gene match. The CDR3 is CASHRGRGNTEAFF. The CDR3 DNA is TGCGCCAGTCACAGGGGGCGTGGGAACACTGAAGCTTTCTTT.

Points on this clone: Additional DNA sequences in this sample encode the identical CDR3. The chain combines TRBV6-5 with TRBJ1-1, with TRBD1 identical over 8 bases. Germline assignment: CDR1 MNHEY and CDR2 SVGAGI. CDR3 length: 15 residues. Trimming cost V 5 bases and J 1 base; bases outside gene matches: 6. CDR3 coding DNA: TGTGCCAGCAGTCGACGACAGGGGAGGAACACTGAAGCTTTCTTT. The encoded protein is CASSRRQGRNTEAFF.

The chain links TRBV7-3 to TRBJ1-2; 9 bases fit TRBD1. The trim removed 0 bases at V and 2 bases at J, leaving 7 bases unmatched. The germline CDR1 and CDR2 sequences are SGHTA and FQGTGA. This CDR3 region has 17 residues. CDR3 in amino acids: CASSLTGGQGMNYGYTF. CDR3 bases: TGTGCCAGCAGCTTAACGGGGGGACAGGGAATGAACTATGGCTACACCTTC.

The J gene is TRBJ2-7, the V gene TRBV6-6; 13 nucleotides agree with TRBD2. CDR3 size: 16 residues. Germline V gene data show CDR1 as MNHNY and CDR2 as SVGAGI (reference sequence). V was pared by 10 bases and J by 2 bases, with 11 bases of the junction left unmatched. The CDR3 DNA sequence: TGTGCCACCGAAGGACTAGCGGGAGACCAAACCTACGAGCAGTACGTC. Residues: CATEGLAGDQTYEQYV.

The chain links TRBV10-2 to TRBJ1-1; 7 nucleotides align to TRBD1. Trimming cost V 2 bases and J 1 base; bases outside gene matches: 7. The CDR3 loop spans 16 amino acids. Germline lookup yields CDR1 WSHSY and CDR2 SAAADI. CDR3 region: CASSEKGGPWNTEAFF. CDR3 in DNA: TGCGCCAGCAGTGAGAAAGGGGGCCCTTGGAACACTGAAGCTTTCTTT.

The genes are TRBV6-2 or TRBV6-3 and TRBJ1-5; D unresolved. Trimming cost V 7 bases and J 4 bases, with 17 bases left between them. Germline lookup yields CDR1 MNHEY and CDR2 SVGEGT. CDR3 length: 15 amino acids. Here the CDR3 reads CASTPTRGMNQPQHF. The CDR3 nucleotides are TGTGCCAGCACCCCGACCCGAGGGATGAATCAGCCCCAGCATTTT.

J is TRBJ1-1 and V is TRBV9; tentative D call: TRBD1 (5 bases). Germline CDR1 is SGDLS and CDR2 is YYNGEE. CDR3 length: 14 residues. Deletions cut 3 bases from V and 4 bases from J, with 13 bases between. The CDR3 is CASSETPGPTEAFF. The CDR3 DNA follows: TGTGCCAGCAGCGAAACACCAGGGCCCACTGAAGCTTTCTTT.

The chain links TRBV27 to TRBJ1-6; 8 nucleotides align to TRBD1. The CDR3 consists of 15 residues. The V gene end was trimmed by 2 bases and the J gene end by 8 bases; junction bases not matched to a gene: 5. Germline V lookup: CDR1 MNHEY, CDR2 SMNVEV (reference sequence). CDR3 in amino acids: CASSLARDRYSPLHF. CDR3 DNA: TGTGCCAGCAGTTTAGCCCGGGACAGGTATTCACCCCTCCACTTT.

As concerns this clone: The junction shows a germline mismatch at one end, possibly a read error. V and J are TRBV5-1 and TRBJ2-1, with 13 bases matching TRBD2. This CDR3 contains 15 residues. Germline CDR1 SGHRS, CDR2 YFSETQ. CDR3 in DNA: TGCGCCAGCAGCTCCGGGACTAGCGGGATTAATGGGCAGTTCTTC. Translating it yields CASSSGTSGINGQFF.

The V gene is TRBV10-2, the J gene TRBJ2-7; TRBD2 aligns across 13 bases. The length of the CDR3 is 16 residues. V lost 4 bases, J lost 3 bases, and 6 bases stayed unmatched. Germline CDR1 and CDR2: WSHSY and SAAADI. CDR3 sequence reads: CASSVWTSGGLYEQYF. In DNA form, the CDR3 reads TGCGCCAGCAGTGTCTGGACTAGCGGGGGCCTCTACGAGCAGTACTTC.

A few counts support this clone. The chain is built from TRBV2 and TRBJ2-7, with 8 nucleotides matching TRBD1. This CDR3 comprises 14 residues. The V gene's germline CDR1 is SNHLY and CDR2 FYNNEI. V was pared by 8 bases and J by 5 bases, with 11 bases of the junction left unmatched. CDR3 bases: TGTGCCAGCGGCTCGGACAGGGAGATCCACGAGCAGTACTTC. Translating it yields CASGSDREIHEQYF.

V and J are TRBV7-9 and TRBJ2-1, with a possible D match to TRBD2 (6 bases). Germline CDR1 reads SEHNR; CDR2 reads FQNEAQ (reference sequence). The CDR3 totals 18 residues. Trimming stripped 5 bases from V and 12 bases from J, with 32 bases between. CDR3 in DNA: TGTGCCAGCAGCCTCCACTTTCTCCGGGAGAGGAACCCGGTTTGGCAGTTCTTC. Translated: CASSLHFLRERNPVWQFF.